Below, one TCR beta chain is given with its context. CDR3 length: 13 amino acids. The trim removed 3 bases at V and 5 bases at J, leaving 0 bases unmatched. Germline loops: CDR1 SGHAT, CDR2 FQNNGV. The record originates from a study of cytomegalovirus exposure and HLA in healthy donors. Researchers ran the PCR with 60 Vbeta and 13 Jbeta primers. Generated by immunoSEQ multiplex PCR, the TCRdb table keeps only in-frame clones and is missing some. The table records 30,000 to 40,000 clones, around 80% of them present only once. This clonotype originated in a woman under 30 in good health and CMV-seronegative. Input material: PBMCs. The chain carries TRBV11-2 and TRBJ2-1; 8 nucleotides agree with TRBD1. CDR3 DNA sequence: TGTGCCAGCAGCTTGACAGGGGACAATGAGCAGTTCTTC. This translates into CASSLTGDNEQFF.